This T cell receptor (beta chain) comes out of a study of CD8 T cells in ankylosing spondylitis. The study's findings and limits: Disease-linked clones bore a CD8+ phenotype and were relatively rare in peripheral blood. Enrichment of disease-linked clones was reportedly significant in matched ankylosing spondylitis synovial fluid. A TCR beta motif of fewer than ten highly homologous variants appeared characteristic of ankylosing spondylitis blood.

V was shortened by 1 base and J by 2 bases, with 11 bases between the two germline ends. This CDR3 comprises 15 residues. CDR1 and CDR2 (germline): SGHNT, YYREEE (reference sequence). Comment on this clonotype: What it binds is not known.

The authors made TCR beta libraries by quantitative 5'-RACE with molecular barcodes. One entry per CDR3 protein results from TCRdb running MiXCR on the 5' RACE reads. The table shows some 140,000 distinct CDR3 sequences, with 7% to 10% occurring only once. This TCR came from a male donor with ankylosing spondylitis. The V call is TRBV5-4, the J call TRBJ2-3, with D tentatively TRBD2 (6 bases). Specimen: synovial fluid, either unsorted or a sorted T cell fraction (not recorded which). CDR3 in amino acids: CASSLLGLDTDTQYF. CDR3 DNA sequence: TGTGCCAGCAGCTTGCTGGGACTCGACACAGATACGCAGTATTTT.